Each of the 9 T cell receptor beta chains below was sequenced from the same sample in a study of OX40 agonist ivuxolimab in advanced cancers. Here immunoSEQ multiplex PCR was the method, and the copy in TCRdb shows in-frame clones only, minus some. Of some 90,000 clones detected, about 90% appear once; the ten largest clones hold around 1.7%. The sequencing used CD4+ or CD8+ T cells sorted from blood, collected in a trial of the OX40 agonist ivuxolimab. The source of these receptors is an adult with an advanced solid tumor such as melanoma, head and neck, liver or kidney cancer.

This chain's CDR3 is CASSPSGSTDTQYF. CDR3 coding DNA: TGTGCCAGCAGCCCCAGCGGGAGCACAGATACGCAGTATTTT. This chain joins TRBV6-5 and TRBJ2-3; D may be TRBD2 (6 bases). The germline V gene encodes CDR1 MNHEY and CDR2 SVGAGI. The V gene lost 6 bases and the J gene lost 0 bases, with 10 bases spanning the gap. The CDR3 spans 14 residues.

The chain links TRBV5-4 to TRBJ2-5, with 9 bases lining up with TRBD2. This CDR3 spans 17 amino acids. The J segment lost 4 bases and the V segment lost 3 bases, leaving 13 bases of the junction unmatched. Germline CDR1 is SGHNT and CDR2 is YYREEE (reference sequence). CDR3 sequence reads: CASSWGSAGGTAETQYF. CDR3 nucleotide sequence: TGTGCCAGCAGCTGGGGTAGCGCGGGAGGGACCGCAGAGACCCAGTACTTC.

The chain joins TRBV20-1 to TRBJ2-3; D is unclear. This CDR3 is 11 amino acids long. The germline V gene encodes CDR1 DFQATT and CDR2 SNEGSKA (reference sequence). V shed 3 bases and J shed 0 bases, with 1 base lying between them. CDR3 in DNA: TGCAGTGCTAGCAGCACAGATACGCAGTATTTT. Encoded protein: CSASSTDTQYF.

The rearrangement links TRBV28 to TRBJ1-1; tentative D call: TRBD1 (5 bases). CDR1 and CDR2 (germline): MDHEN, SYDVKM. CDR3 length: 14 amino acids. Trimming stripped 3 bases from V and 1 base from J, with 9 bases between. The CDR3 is CASSFAQGNTEAFF. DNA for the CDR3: TGTGCCAGCAGTTTTGCCCAGGGGAACACTGAAGCTTTCTTT.

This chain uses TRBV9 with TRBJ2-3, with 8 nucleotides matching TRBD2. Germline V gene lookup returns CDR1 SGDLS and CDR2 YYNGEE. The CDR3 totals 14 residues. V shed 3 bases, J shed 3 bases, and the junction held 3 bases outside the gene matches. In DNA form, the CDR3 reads TGTGCCAGCAGCGCCGGGAGGGGGACAGATACGCAGTATTTT. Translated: CASSAGRGTDTQYF.

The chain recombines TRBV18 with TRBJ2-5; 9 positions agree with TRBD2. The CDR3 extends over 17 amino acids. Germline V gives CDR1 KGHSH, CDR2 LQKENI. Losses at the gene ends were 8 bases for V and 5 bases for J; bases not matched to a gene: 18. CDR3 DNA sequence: TGTGCCAGCCGAGGGGAGACTAGCGGCCCTTTCCGGGAGACCCAGTACTTC. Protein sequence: CASRGETSGPFRETQYF. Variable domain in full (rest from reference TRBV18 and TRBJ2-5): NAGVMQNPRHLVRRRGQEARLRCSPMKGHSHVYWYRQLPEEGLKFMVYLQKENIIDESGMPKERFSAEFPKEGPSILRIQQVVRGDSAAYFCASRGETSGPFRETQYFGPGTRLLVL.

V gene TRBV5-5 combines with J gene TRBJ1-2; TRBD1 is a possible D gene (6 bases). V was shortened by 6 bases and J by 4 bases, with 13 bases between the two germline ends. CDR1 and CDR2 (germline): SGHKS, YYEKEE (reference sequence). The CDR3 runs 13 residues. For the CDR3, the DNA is TGTGCCAGCACCCTACAGGGCAGCTATGGCTACACCTTC. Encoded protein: CASTLQGSYGYTF.

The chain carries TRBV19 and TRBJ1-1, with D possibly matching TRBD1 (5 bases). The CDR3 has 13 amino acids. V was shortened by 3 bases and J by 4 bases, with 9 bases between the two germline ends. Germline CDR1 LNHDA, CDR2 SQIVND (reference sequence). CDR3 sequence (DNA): TGTGCCAGTAGTATCAATACAGGCACTGAAGCTTTCTTT. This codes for CASSINTGTEAFF.

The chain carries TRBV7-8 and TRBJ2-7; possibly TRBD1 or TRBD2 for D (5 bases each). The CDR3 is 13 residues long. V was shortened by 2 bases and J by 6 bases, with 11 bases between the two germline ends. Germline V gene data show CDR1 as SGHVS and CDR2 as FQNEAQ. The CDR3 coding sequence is TGTGCCAGCAGCTTATTCGGGGACGGCGAGCAGTACTTC. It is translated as CASSLFGDGEQYF.